This TCR beta chain appears in the sequencing data of a study of healthy donors' naive CD4 and CD8 T cells. Study-wide context: A new alpha primer set targeted every functional IMGT alpha variant. Whole-study results and caveats: Positive CDR3 charge linked to CD4+ cells, negative to CD8+ cells.

Remarks on this clonotype: The antigen is undetermined.

Naive T cells were sorted: CD4+CD8-CD45RO-CD45RA+ for CD4+, CD8+CD4-CD45RA+CD27bright for CD8+. A linear amplification protocol produced the TCR libraries from 500 ng of total RNA. TCRdb re-derived calls from the reads in MiXCR, one entry per CDR3 protein. This table holds approximately 200,000 distinct CDR3 sequences, under 85% found once. The specimen was naive CD4+ and CD8+ T cells sorted from blood, pooled from several donors. This TCR was sampled from a pool of human donors in good health; the sample pools cells from several healthy donors.

CDR3 sequence (DNA): TGTGCCAGCAGTGAGGGAAATGAGCAGTTCTTC. Protein sequence: CASSEGNEQFF. This sequence joins TRBV27 and TRBJ2-1, with D tentatively TRBD2 (5 bases). The CDR3 contains 11 residues. Per germline, CDR1 MNHEY and CDR2 SMNVEV (reference sequence). Trimming stripped 5 bases from V and 7 bases from J, with 6 bases between.